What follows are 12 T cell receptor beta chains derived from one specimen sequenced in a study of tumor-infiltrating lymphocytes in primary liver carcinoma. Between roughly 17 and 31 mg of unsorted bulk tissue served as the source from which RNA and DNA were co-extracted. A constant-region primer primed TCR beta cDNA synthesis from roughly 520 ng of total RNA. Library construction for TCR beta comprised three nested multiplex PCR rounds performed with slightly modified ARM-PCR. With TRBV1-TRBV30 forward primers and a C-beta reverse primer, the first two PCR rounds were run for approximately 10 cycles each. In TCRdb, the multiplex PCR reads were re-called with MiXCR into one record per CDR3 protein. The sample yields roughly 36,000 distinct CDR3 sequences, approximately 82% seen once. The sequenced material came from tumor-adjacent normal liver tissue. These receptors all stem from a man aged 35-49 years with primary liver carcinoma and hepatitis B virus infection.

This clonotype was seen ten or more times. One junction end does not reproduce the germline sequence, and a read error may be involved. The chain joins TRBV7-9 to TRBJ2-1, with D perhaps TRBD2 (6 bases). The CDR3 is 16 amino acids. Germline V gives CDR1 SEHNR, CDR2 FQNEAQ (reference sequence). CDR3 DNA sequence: TGTGCCAGCAGCCCCCCGGGAGCACCTTCCTACAATGGGCAGTTCTTC. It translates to CASSPPGAPSYNGQFF.

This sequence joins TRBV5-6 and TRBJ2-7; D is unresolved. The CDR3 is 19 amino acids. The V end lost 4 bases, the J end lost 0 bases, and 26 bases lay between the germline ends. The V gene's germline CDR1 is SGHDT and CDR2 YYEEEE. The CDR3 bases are TGTGCCAGCAGCGCCACAAGGGCCCGCGAAGGGCAGAACTCCTACGAGCAGTACTTC. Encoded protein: CASSATRAREGQNSYEQYF.

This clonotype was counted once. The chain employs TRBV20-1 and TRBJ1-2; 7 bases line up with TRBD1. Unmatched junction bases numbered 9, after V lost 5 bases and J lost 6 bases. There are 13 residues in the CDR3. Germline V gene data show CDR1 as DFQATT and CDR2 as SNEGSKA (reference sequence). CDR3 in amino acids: CSAWKTGLNGYTF. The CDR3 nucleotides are TGCAGTGCTTGGAAGACAGGGTTGAATGGCTACACCTTC.

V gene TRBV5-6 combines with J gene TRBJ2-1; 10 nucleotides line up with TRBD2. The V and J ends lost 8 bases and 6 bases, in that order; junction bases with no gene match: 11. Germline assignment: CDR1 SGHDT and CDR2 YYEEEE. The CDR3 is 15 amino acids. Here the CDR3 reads CASPEGLAWFNEQFF. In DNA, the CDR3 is TGTGCCAGTCCTGAGGGACTAGCGTGGTTCAATGAGCAGTTCTTC. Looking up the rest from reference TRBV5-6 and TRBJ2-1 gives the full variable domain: DAGVTQSPTHLIKTRGQQVTLRCSPKSGHDTVSWYQQALGQGPQFIFQYYEEEERQRGNFPDRFSGHQFPNYSSELNVNALLLGDSALYLCASPEGLAWFNEQFFGPGTRLTVL.

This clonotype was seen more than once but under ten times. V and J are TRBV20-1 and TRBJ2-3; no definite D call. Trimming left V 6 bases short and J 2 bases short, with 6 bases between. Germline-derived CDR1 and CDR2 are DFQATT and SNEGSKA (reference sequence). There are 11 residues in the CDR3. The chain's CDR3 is CSALLTDTQYF. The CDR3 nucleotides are TGCAGTGCCCTACTCACAGATACGCAGTATTTT.

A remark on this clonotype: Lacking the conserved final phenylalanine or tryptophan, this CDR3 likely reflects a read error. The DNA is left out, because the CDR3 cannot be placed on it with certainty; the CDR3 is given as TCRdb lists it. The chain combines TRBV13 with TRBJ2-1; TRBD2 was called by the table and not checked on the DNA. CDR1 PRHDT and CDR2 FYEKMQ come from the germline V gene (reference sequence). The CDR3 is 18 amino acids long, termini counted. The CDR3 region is CASGLALLRREVYNERFL.

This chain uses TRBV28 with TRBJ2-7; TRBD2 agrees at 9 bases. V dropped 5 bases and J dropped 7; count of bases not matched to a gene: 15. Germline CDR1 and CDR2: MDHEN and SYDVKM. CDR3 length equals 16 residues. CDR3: CASSKDLAGLADEQYF. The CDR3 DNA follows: TGTGCCAGCAGTAAGGACCTAGCGGGACTAGCTGATGAGCAGTACTTC.

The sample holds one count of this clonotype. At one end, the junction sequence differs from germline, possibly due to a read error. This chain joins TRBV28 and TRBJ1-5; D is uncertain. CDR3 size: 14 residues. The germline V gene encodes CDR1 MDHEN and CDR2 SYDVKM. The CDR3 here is CASRLTESTQSQHF. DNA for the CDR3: TGTGCCAGCAGGCTCACAGAGTCGACTCAGTCCCAGCATTTC.

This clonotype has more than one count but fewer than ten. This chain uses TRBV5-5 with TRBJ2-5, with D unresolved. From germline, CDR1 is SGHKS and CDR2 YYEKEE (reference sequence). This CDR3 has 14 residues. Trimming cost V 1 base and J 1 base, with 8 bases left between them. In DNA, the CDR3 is TGTGCCAGCAGCTTGTCCTTAAGCCAAGAGACCCAGTACTTC. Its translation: CASSLSLSQETQYF.

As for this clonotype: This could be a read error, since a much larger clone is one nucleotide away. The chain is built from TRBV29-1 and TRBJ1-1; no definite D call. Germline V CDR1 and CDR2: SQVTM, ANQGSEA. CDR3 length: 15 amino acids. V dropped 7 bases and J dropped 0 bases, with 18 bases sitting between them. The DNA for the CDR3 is TGCAGCGCTTCCCCGGGTTGCGCAATGAACACTGAAGCTTTCTTT. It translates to CSASPGCAMNTEAFF. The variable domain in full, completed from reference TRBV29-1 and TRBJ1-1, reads SAVISQKPSRDICQRGTSLTIQCQVDSQVTMMFWYRQQPGQSLTLIATANQGSEATYESGFVIDKFPISRPNLTFSTLTVSNMSPEDSSIYLCSASPGCAMNTEAFFGQGTRLTVV.

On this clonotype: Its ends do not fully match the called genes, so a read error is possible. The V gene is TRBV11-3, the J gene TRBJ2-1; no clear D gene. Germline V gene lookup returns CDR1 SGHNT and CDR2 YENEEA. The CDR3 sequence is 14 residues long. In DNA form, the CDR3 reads TGTGCCAGCAGCTTAGGCGTCTCAAACAATGAGCGGTTCTTC. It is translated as CASSLGVSNNERFF.

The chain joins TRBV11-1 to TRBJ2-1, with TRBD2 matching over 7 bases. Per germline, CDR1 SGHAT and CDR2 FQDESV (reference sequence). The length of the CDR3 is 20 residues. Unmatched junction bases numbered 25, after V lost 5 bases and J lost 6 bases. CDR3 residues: CASSIGKTSGAQRFGNEQFF. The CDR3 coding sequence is TGTGCCAGCAGCATAGGAAAGACCAGCGGGGCCCAACGGTTCGGCAATGAGCAGTTCTTC. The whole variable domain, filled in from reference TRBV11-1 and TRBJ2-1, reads EAEVAQSPRYKITEKSQAVAFWCDPISGHATLYWYRQILGQGPELLVQFQDESVVDDSQLPKDRFSAERLKGVDSTLKIQPAELGDSAMYLCASSIGKTSGAQRFGNEQFFGPGTRLTVL.